These T cell receptor beta chains were read from a single sample in a study of blood T cell repertoires in COVID-19. The repertoire was sequenced with immunoSEQ multiplex PCR; TCRdb's copy has only in-frame clones and lacks some. The sample yields 180,000 or so clones, approximately 80% seen once. The sequenced material came from PBMCs or T cells enriched from blood (not recorded which). Source of these receptors: a man between 60 and 70 years old who had been exposed to COVID-19. The CDR3 runs from the conserved cysteine through the conserved F or W. The D gene is left open where the match is weak. The size field is filled for only some rows; it gives once, few, many or a size class.

>.|.|TRBV7-9|TRBJ2-7
CASSPRDRGSYEQYF
TGTGCCAGCAGCCCAAGAGATCGCGGTTCCTACGAGCAGTACTTC
>.|TRBD1|TRBV5-1|TRBJ1-1
CASSPTGAGNTEAFF
TGCGCCAGCAGCCCAACAGGGGCTGGAAACACTGAAGCTTTCTTT
>.|.|TRBV25-1|TRBJ1-6
CASSEWAMYNSPLHF
TGTGCCAGCAGTGAATGGGCAATGTATAATTCACCCCTCCACTTT
>.|TRBD2|TRBV28|TRBJ2-5
CASSLSGTSLQTQYF
TGTGCCAGCAGTTTGTCCGGGACTAGCTTACAGACCCAGTACTTC
>few|TRBD1|TRBV27|TRBJ1-4
CASSWSGTGPRGELFF
TGTGCCAGCAGTTGGTCCGGGACAGGACCACGAGGTGAACTGTTTTTT
>.|TRBD2|TRBV2|TRBJ2-2
CASRGLAGVIGELFF
TGTGCCAGCAGGGGACTAGCGGGAGTCATCGGGGAGCTGTTTTTT
>few|.|TRBV27|TRBJ2-1
CASSWGGRRAYNEQFF
TGTGCCAGCAGTTGGGGGGGCCGAAGGGCCTACAATGAGCAGTTCTTC
>.|.|TRBV19|TRBJ2-7
CASSISAPGLARFSYEQYF
.
>.|.|TRBV5-6|TRBJ2-6
CASSLNSLSGANVLTF
TGTGCCAGCAGCTTGAATTCTCTCTCTGGGGCCAACGTCCTGACTTTC
>.|.|TRBV7-2|TRBJ1-3
CASSFEAGGRPGNTIYF
TGTGCCAGCAGCTTCGAGGCGGGGGGACGACCTGGAAACACCATATATTTT
>.|TRBD2|TRBV15|TRBJ2-2
CATSSSPGGRNTGELFF
TGTGCCACCAGCAGTAGCCCAGGCGGGAGGAACACCGGGGAGCTGTTTTTT
>.|TRBD2|TRBV6-1|TRBJ2-5
CASSEAGSGETQYF
TGTGCCAGCAGTGAAGCAGGTAGCGGGGAGACCCAGTACTTC
>.|TRBD1|TRBV4-1|TRBJ2-7
CASSQEGTVQYF
TGCGCCAGCAGCCAAGAAGGGACAGTTCAGTACTTC
>.|TRBD1|TRBV7-8|TRBJ2-7
CASRIAGGANRYEQYF
TGTGCCAGCAGGATCGCAGGGGGCGCTAACCGTTACGAGCAGTACTTC
>.|.|TRBV5-5|TRBJ1-2
CASSPGQNYGYTF
TGTGCCAGCAGCCCAGGACAGAACTATGGCTACACCTTC
>few|TRBD1|TRBV12-3/TRBV12-4|TRBJ1-1
CASSSRQGEAFF
TGTGCCAGCAGTTCACGACAGGGTGAAGCTTTCTTT
>few|TRBD2|TRBV19|TRBJ2-1
CASGGLAGSYNEQFF
TGTGCCAGTGGAGGACTAGCGGGCTCCTACAATGAGCAGTTCTTC
>.|.|TRBV12-3/TRBV12-4|TRBJ2-3
CASSLAASGREYF
TGTGCCAGCAGTTTAGCGGCGTCAGGCAGGGAGTATTTT
>.|.|TRBV3-1/TRBV3-2|TRBJ2-5
CASSQLQETQYF
TGTGCCAGCAGCCAATTACAAGAGACCCAGTACTTC
>.|.|TRBV19|TRBJ2-2
CASSTGFAGGTGELFF
TGTGCCAGTAGCACTGGATTTGCGGGCGGCACCGGGGAGCTGTTTTTT
>.|.|TRBV19|TRBJ1-4
CASSMVRVATSRGEKLFF
TGTGCCAGTAGTATGGTTAGGGTTGCAACGTCCAGGGGTGAAAAACTGTTTTTT
>.|.|TRBV7-2|TRBJ2-4
CASGGLAKNIQYF
TGTGCCAGCGGGGGCTTAGCCAAAAACATTCAGTACTTC
>.|.|TRBV11-2|TRBJ2-3
CASSPLGAGPDTDTQYF
TGTGCCAGCAGCCCCCTGGGAGCGGGCCCAGACACAGATACGCAGTATTTT
>.|.|TRBV11-3|TRBJ2-2
CASSLDGSATGELFF
TGTGCCAGCAGCTTAGACGGGAGTGCCACCGGGGAGCTGTTTTTT
>.|TRBD1|TRBV5-1|TRBJ1-3
CASSRGGTDTGNTIYF
TGCGCCAGCAGCCGTGGAGGGACAGACACCGGAAACACCATATATTTT
>.|.|TRBV6-1|TRBJ1-5
CASSVPGGVGYSNQPQHF
TGTGCCAGCAGTGTCCCGGGGGGGGTGGGCTATAGCAATCAGCCCCAGCATTTT
>.|TRBD1|TRBV10-3|TRBJ1-5
CAISESGGQGSQPQHF
TGTGCCATCAGTGAGTCGGGGGGACAGGGGAGTCAGCCCCAGCATTTT
>.|TRBD1|TRBV13|TRBJ2-1
CASSFRGQGWGNEQFF
TGTGCCAGCAGCTTTAGGGGACAGGGGTGGGGCAATGAGCAGTTCTTC
>.|.|TRBV19|TRBJ2-2
CASSSTSGGPNTGELFF
TGTGCCAGTAGTTCCACGTCGGGGGGCCCGAACACCGGGGAGCTGTTTTTT
>.|.|TRBV5-6|TRBJ2-1
CASSLDTGFTHNEQFF
TGTGCCAGCAGCTTGGATACAGGCTTTACTCACAATGAGCAGTTCTTC
>.|TRBD2|TRBV7-2|TRBJ2-1
CASTLRLADSYNEQFF
TGTGCCAGCACCCTTAGGCTAGCGGATTCTTACAATGAGCAGTTCTTC
>.|TRBD2|TRBV24-1|TRBJ2-7
CATSDSGLADYEQYF
TGTGCCACCAGTGATTCTGGACTAGCGGACTACGAGCAGTACTTC
>.|TRBD1|TRBV29-1|TRBJ2-2
CSVAGTGTTGELFF
TGCAGCGTGGCCGGGACAGGGACCACCGGGGAGCTGTTTTTT
>.|TRBD1|TRBV19|TRBJ2-7
CASSENPGQSLPPYEQYF
TGTGCCAGTAGCGAGAACCCGGGACAGAGTCTTCCGCCCTACGAGCAGTACTTC
>few|TRBD2|TRBV7-2|TRBJ2-3
CASSARGETAGTQYF
TGTGCCAGCAGCGCTCGGGGGGAGACGGCTGGTACGCAGTATTTT
>once|.|TRBV27|TRBJ1-5
CASSLLPGSGNQPQHF
TGTGCCAGCAGTCTCCTGCCGGGGTCTGGCAATCAGCCCCAGCATTTT
>.|TRBD2|TRBV3-1/TRBV3-2|TRBJ2-4
CASSQDISTGLASDKNIQYF
TGTGCCAGCAGCCAAGATATCTCAACCGGACTAGCATCTGACAAAAACATTCAGTACTTC
>.|.|TRBV30|TRBJ1-3
CAWSPGTPGGNTIYF
TGTGCCTGGAGTCCTGGGACTCCGGGCGGAAACACCATATATTTT
>few|.|TRBV2|TRBJ1-1
CASSTSGTTLHTEAFF
TGTGCCAGCAGTACCTCCGGGACTACACTGCATACTGAAGCTTTCTTT
>.|.|TRBV3-1/TRBV3-2|TRBJ2-2
CASSRTEGTGELFF
TGTGCCAGCAGCCGGACGGAGGGCACCGGGGAGCTGTTTTTT
>.|TRBD1|TRBV29-1|TRBJ2-7
CSVRQGMGAYEQYF
TGCAGCGTAAGACAGGGAATGGGTGCCTACGAGCAGTACTTC
>.|.|TRBV6-5|TRBJ2-6
CASSYSAISGANVLTF
TGTGCCAGCAGTTACTCGGCAATCTCTGGGGCCAACGTCCTGACTTTC
>.|TRBD1|TRBV28|TRBJ1-2
CASSPQDRVYGYTF
TGTGCCAGCAGTCCACAGGACAGGGTTTATGGCTACACCTTC
>.|TRBD1|TRBV27|TRBJ2-7
CASSSGQGAVYEQYF
TGTGCCAGCAGTTCCGGACAGGGGGCAGTGTACGAGCAGTACTTC
>.|TRBD1|TRBV30|TRBJ1-1
CAWSVPQGGQAEAFF
TGTGCCTGGAGTGTCCCCCAGGGGGGACAGGCTGAAGCTTTCTTT
>.|TRBD1|TRBV7-2|TRBJ1-2
CASNKGQGYGYTF
TGTGCCAGCAACAAGGGACAGGGCTATGGCTACACCTTC
>.|.|TRBV5-1|TRBJ1-2
CASSLGNNYGYTF
TGCGCCAGCAGCTTGGGTAATAACTATGGCTACACCTTC
>.|TRBD2|TRBV30|TRBJ2-1
CAWSKVAGGRNEQFF
TGTGCCTGGAGTAAAGTAGCGGGAGGCAGGAATGAGCAGTTCTTC
>few|TRBD1|TRBV7-2|TRBJ1-2
CASSTGGTGTNYGYTF
TGTGCCAGCAGCACAGGGGGGACAGGGACAAACTATGGCTACACCTTC
>.|.|TRBV5-6|TRBJ2-1
CASSLAGAYNEQFF
TGTGCCAGCAGCTTGGCAGGGGCCTACAATGAGCAGTTCTTC
>.|.|TRBV6-5|TRBJ2-7
CASRRLELSYEQYF
TGTGCCAGCAGGAGACTAGAACTTTCCTACGAGCAGTACTTC
>.|TRBD2|TRBV9|TRBJ2-7
CASQRRLAGEQYF
TGTGCCAGCCAGCGTCGACTAGCGGGCGAGCAGTACTTC
>.|.|TRBV7-3|TRBJ1-3
CASSTSGGNTIYF
TGTGCCAGCAGCACATCGGGGGGAAACACCATATATTTT
>.|.|TRBV6-5|TRBJ1-1
CASSPGVNTEAFF
TGTGCCAGCAGCCCAGGTGTGAACACTGAAGCTTTCTTT
>.|TRBD1|TRBV5-6|TRBJ2-7
CASSSTGVREQYF
TGTGCCAGCAGCTCAACAGGGGTTCGGGAGCAGTACTTC
>.|TRBD1|TRBV24-1|TRBJ2-1
CATSDQTGGYNEQFF
TGTGCCACCAGTGACCAGACAGGGGGGTACAATGAGCAGTTCTTC
>.|TRBD1|TRBV5-5|TRBJ1-5
CASSSTGGGNQPQHF
TGTGCCAGCAGCTCCACAGGGGGCGGCAATCAGCCCCAGCATTTT
>.|.|TRBV2|TRBJ2-5
CASIRGSRETQYF
TGTGCCAGCATACGGGGGTCAAGAGAGACCCAGTACTTC
>.|TRBD2|TRBV7-9|TRBJ2-5
CASSLEGLAGEETQYF
TGTGCCAGCAGCTTAGAGGGGCTAGCGGGAGAAGAGACCCAGTACTTC